This entry is about one T cell receptor beta chain. This clonotype occurred a few times. No antigen is known for it. The input lacks base qualities; no much larger clone sits a single base away. TCR beta CDR3 regions were amplified from RNA transcripts. The TCR CDR3 was subjected to a first round of RT-PCR using the HTBI primer set and the Qiagen OneStep RT-PCR kit. The libraries were constructed in a second round of multiplex PCR and then size-selected and purified. Libraries were sequenced paired-end with 100 bp reads on an Illumina HiSeq2000. For the original study's pipeline: SOAPnuke was used to process the raw data, with reads discarded if the reads contained adapters or uncalled bases, had a mean Phred below 15, or lacked an exact constant-primer or identifier match. COPE v1.2.5 was used to merge the high-quality paired reads, and each unique nucleotide sequence was defined as a clonotype. MiTCR v1.1 was used to align clonotypes to the IMGT TRBV, TRBD and TRBJ reference segments. Only V-J combinations with frequency above 0.0001, covering 99% to 99.2% of repertoires, were analysed. A TCS score was defined as the ratio of F50 (clonal expansion) to E x V (chaos), with BLOSUM62-based TCRdist applied between CDR3 peptides within each V-J. Welch's t-statistics and random forest reduced fewer than 600 V-J features to 13, which were used in a naive Bayes classifier (R e1071). The public reads were reprocessed in TCRdb via fastp at Q25 and MiXCR, keeping in-frame beta chains. Under each unique CDR3 protein, matching rows form one entry showing the most common genes and DNA. TCRdb's processing, not the authors', yielded these V and J calls. Counted in this sample were about 690,000 distinct CDR3 sequences; around a sixth of them appeared once. The top ten constitute roughly 15% of the sample.

This entry is derived from a study of T cells in Graves' hyperthyroidism and ophthalmopathy (dated by TCRdb to between 2018 and 2021). Background for the entire study: Peripheral blood samples were taken at the time of initial diagnosis, prior to any treatment. To identify distinguishing TCR V-J signatures, a discovery cohort of some 99 patients was used, comprising fewer than 45 with Graves' ophthalmopathy and around 57 with stable Graves' hyperthyroidism. Prospective prediction of ophthalmopathy was tested in an independent validation cohort consisting of some 18 hyperthyroidism patients and about 17 patients who later progressed to ophthalmopathy. For training and testing, the approximately 92 patients in the discovery cohort were randomly divided in a 7:3 ratio. The study also compared thyroid tissue and blood T-cell repertoires from several Graves' hyperthyroidism patients. Once sampling was done, hyperthyroidism patients were given methimazole at a starting dose of 30 mg daily, whereas ophthalmopathy patients were given high-dose intravenous methylprednisolone. The paper reports TCR Vbeta CDR3 sequencing of about 140 peripheral blood samples: 43 ophthalmopathy, over 70 hyperthyroidism and approximately 17 progressor patients. What the research found in general, with its limitations: A 13 V-J signature model separated ophthalmopathy from stable hyperthyroidism, with around 90% sensitivity and 81.08% specificity in cross-validation and 80%/75% in testing. Most expanded thyroid clonotypes (frequency above 0.001) were also detected in blood, suggesting blood repertoires may reflect thyroid immune responses. Sample size was not statistically predetermined, and investigators were not blinded to group allocation. In validation, progression to ophthalmopathy was predicted by the model with nearly 71% sensitivity and 72% to 85% specificity, a median of around 5.9 months before onset.

Graves' hyperthyroidism was defined as stable when no progression to ophthalmopathy occurred over 18 months of follow-up. Hyperthyroidism patients were newly diagnosed, had a disease duration of under 2 months, and were aged 18 to 65 years. Any patient with an uncontrolled infection, another autoimmune disease, pregnancy or lactation was excluded. Diagnoses relied on clinical symptoms, serum thyroxine and TRAb, thyroid ultrasound and orbital computed tomography. PBMCs were separated from roughly 9.3 ml of fresh peripheral blood using Ficoll-Paque density gradient centrifugation. Total RNA was extracted using Trizol reagent, and RNA quality was assessed on an Agilent 2100 Bioanalyzer. This TCR was recovered from a man aged 50 to 59 with Graves' hyperthyroidism. Sequenced sample: blood.

CDR3 region: CASSQERREGGGRQQFF. The DNA sequence is as follows: TGCGCCAGCAGCCAAGAGCGGCGGGAGGGCGGGGGGAGGCAGCAGTTCTTC. The chain links TRBV4-1 with TRBJ2-1; 9 middle bases align to TRBD2. The germline V gene encodes CDR1 MGHRA and CDR2 YSYEKL. CDR3 length: 17 amino acids, cysteine to phenylalanine. The kept DNA is CDR3 alone, 51 bases in frame from the first base. Germline trimming: 0 bases from V, 11 bases from J; junction bases outside gene matches: 14.